This T cell receptor (beta chain) stems from a study of identical twins. Points from the study as a whole: Invariant MAIT and iNKT cells could partly confound zero-insertion analyses. Whereas memory repertoires showed no such difference, abundant cord blood beta clonotypes carried fewer insertions.

CDR3 length: 19 amino acids. The J segment lost 0 bases and the V segment lost 4 bases, leaving 12 bases of the junction unmatched. The germline CDR1 and CDR2 sequences are MNHEY and SVGAGI. A few counts support this clonotype. What it recognizes is unknown. TCRdb re-called the 5' RACE reads through MiXCR, storing one row per CDR3 protein. The table lists 690,000 or so distinct CDR3 sequences, approximately 9% of them singletons. The sample was also linked to a second study, of yellow fever vaccine responses in identical twins.

The clonotype comes from a woman aged 18-29 years in good health. The chain couples TRBV6-5 to TRBJ2-6; 7 positions match TRBD2. Sequencing was done on a sample of PBMCs. CDR3 amino acids: CASSSLGGTGSSGANVLTF. The CDR3 region has the DNA TGTGCCAGCAGTTCCCTGGGAGGGACGGGTAGCTCTGGGGCCAACGTCCTGACTTTC.